What follows are 5 T cell receptor beta chains derived from one specimen sequenced in a study of OX40 agonist ivuxolimab in advanced cancers. The repertoire was sequenced with immunoSEQ multiplex PCR; TCRdb's copy has only in-frame clones and lacks some. The sample yields tens of thousands of clones, around 87% seen once. Material: CD4+ or CD8+ T cells sorted from blood, obtained in a trial of the OX40 agonist ivuxolimab. Source of these receptors: an adult with an advanced solid tumor such as melanoma, head and neck, liver or kidney cancer.

In this sample, this clone turned up once. The chain joins TRBV9 to TRBJ2-1; TRBD2 matches 8 bases. Per the germline V gene, CDR1 is SGDLS and CDR2 is YYNGEE. Trimming took 4 bases from V and 3 from J; bases not matched to a gene: 9. This CDR3 is 16 amino acids long. The CDR3 bases are TGTGCCAGCAGCCGGATTAGCGGGATTGACTACAATGAGCAGTTCTTC. Its protein is CASSRISGIDYNEQFF. Variable domain in full (rest from reference TRBV9 and TRBJ2-1): DSGVTQTPKHLITATGQRVTLRCSPRSGDLSVYWYQQSLDQGLQFLIQYYNGEERAKGNILERFSAQQFPDLHSELNLSSLELGDSALYFCASSRISGIDYNEQFFGPGTRLTVL.

V is TRBV30 and J is TRBJ1-2; D is unresolved. Trimming took 0 bases from V and 1 from J, leaving 12 bases between them. CDR3 size: 15 residues. Germline-derived CDR1 and CDR2 are GTSNPN and SVGIG (reference sequence). The CDR3 reads CAWSVLLQLNYGYTF. The CDR3 coding sequence is TGTGCCTGGAGTGTACTCTTACAGCTTAACTATGGCTACACCTTC.

This clone has only one observation. V usage is TRBV7-3 and J usage is TRBJ2-3, with TRBD2 matching over 11 bases. Germline V lookup: CDR1 SGHTA, CDR2 FQGTGA. This CDR3 comprises 15 residues. V trimming: 5 bases; J trimming: 4 bases; junction bases outside the gene matches: 5. CDR3 DNA sequence: TGTGCCAGCAGCCATAGCGGGGGGGCATCAGATACGCAGTATTTT. It encodes CASSHSGGASDTQYF.

The chain carries TRBV13 and TRBJ2-5; 9 nucleotides match TRBD2. Germline V CDR1 and CDR2: PRHDT, FYEKMQ (reference sequence). CDR3 size: 16 residues. The ends lost 5 bases at V and 5 bases at J; junction bases unmatched: 12. This chain's CDR3 is CASSNNPAGGGETQYF. Here the CDR3 DNA reads TGTGCCAGCAGCAATAATCCAGCGGGGGGCGGGGAGACCCAGTACTTC.

This chain joins TRBV7-9 and TRBJ1-6; D remains ambiguous. This CDR3 has 15 residues. Trimming removed 0 bases from V and 4 bases from J, with 7 bases in between. Germline V gene sequence: CDR1 SEHNR, CDR2 FQNEAQ (reference sequence). DNA for the CDR3: TGTGCCAGCAGCTTAGCAGAAATATATAATTCACCCCTCCACTTT. It specifies CASSLAEIYNSPLHF.